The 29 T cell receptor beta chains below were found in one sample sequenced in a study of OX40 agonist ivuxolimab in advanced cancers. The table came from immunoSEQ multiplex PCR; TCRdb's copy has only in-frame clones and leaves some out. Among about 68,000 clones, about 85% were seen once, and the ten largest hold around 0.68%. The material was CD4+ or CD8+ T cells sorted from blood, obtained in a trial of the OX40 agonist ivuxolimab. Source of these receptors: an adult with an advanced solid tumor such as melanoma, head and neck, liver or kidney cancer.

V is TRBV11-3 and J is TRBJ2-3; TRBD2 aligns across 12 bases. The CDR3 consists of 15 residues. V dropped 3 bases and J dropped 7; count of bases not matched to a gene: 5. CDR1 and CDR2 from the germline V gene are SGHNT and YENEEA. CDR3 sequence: CASSFGLAGMNTQYF. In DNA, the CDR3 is TGTGCCAGCAGCTTCGGACTAGCGGGGATGAATACGCAGTATTTT.

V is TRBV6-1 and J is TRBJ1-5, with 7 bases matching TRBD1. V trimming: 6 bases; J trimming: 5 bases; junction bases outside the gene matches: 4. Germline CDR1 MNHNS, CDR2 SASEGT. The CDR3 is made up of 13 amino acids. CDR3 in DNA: TGTGCCAGCAGGGTGCAGGGGGATCAGCCCCAGCATTTT. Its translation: CASRVQGDQPQHF.

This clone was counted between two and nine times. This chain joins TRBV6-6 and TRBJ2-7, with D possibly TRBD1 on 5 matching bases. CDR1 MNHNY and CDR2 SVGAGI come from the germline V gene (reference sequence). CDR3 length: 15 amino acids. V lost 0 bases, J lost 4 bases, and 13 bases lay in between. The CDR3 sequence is CASSYSTDGAYEQYF. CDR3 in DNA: TGTGCCAGCAGTTACTCGACAGATGGGGCATACGAGCAGTACTTC.

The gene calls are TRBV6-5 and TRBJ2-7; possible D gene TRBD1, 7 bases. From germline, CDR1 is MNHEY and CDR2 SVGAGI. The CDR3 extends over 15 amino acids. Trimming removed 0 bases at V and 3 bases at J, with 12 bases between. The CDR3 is CASSYSRQGGYEQYF. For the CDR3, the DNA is TGTGCCAGCAGTTACTCGAGGCAGGGGGGCTACGAGCAGTACTTC.

The CDR3 nucleotides read TGCGCCAGCAGCTTGTTAGGTGAAGCTTTCTTT. Protein: CASSLLGEAFF. The V and J genes are TRBV5-1 and TRBJ1-1; no definite D call. This CDR3 has 11 amino acids. CDR1 and CDR2 from the germline V gene are SGHRS and YFSETQ. V lost 1 base to trimming and J lost 7 bases, with 5 bases between them.

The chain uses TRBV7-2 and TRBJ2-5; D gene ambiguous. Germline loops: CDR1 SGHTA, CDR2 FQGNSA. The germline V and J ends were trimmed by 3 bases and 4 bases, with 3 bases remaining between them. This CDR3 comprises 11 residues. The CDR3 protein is CASSFGETQYF. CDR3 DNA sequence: TGTGCCAGCAGCTTCGGAGAGACCCAGTACTTC.

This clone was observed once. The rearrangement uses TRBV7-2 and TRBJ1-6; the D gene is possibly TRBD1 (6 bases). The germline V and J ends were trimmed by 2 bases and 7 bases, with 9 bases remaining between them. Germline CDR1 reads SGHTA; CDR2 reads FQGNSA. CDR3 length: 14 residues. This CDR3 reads CASSLQGQNSPLHF. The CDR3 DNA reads TGTGCCAGCAGCTTACAGGGGCAAAATTCACCCCTCCACTTT.

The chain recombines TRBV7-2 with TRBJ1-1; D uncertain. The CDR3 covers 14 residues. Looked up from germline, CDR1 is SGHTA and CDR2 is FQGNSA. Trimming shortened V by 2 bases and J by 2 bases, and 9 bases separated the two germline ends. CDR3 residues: CASSLIGSNTEAFF. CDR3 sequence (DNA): TGTGCCAGCAGCTTAATTGGGAGCAACACTGAAGCTTTCTTT. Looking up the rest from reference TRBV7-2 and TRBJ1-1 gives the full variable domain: GAGVSQSPSNKVTEKGKDVELRCDPISGHTALYWYRQSLGQGLEFLIYFQGNSAPDKSGLPSDRFSAERTGGSVSTLTIQRTQQEDSAVYLCASSLIGSNTEAFFGQGTRLTVV.

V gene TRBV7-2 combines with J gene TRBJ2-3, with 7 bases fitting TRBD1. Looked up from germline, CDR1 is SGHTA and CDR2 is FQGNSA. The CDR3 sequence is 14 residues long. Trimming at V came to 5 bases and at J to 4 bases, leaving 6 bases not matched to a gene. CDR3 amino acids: CASSEGQWSDTQYF. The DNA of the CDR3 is TGTGCCAGCAGCGAGGGACAGTGGTCAGATACGCAGTATTTT.

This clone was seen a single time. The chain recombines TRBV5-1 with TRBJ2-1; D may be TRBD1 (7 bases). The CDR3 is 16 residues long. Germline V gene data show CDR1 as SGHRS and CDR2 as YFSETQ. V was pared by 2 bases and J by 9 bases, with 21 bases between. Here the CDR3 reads CASSLSGRGAGGEQFF. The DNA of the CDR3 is TGCGCCAGCAGCTTAAGTGGCAGGGGGGCCGGGGGTGAGCAGTTCTTC.

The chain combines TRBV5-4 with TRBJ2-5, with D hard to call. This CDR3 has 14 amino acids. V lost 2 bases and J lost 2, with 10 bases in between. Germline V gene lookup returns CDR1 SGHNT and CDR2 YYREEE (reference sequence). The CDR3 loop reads CASSLSSWQETQYF. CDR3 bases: TGTGCCAGCAGCTTATCGTCATGGCAAGAGACCCAGTACTTC.

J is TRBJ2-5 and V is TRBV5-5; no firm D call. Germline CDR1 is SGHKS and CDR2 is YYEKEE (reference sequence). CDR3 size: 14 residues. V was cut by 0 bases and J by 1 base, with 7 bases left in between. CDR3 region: CASSLERPQETQYF. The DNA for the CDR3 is TGTGCCAGCAGCTTGGAACGTCCCCAAGAGACCCAGTACTTC.

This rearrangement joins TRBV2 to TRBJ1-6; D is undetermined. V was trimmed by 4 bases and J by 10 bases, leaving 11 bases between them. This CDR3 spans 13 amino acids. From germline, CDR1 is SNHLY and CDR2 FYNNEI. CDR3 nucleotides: TGTGCCAGCAGTGTGGCAGGTCGATCACCCCTCCACTTT. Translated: CASSVAGRSPLHF.

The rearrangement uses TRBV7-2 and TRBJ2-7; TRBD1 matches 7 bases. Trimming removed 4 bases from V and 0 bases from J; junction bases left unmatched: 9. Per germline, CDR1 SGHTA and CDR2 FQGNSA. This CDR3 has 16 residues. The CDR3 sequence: CASSSAGTVSSYEQYF. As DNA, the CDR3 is TGTGCCAGCAGCTCCGCCGGGACAGTGAGCTCCTACGAGCAGTACTTC.

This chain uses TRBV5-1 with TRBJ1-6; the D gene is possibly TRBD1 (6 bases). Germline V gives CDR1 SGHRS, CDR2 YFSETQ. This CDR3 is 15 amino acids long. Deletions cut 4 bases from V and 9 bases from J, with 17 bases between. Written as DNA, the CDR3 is TGCGCCAGCAGCGGTGGGGGGCAGGTTCGTTCACCCCTCCACTTT. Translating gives CASSGGGQVRSPLHF.

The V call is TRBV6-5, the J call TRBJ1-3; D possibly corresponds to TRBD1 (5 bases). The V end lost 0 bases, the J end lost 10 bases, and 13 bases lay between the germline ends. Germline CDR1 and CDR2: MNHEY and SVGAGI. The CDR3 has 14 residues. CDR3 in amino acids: CASSYSPGIETIYF. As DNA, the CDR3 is TGTGCCAGCAGTTACTCTCCAGGGATAGAGACCATATATTTT.

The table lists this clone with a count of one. CDR3 nucleotide sequence: TGCGCCAGCAGCTCAGGACAGCTAGCTGGAAACACCATATATTTT. Residues: CASSSGQLAGNTIYF. This chain connects TRBV5-1 to TRBJ1-3; perhaps TRBD1 as D (6 bases). Trimming removed 3 bases from V and 2 bases from J, with 12 bases in between. Per the germline V gene, CDR1 is SGHRS and CDR2 is YFSETQ. The CDR3 loop spans 15 amino acids. Filled out from reference TRBV5-1 and TRBJ1-3, the complete variable domain reads KAGVTQTPRYLIKTRGQQVTLSCSPISGHRSVSWYQQTPGQGLQFLFEYFSETQRNKGNFPGRFSGRQFSNSRSEMNVSTLELGDSALYLCASSSGQLAGNTIYFGEGSWLTVV.

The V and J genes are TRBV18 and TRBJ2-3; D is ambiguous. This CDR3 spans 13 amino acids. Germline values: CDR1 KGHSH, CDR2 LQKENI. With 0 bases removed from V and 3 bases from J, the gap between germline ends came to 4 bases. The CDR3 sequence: CASSPPATDTQYF. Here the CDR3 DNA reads TGTGCCAGCTCACCACCGGCGACAGATACGCAGTATTTT.

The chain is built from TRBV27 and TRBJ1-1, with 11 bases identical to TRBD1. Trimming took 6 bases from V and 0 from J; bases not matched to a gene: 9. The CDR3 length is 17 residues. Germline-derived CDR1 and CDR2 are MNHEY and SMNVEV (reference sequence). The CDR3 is CASRSNRDRGVNTEAFF. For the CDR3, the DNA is TGTGCCAGCAGATCGAACCGGGACAGGGGGGTGAACACTGAAGCTTTCTTT.

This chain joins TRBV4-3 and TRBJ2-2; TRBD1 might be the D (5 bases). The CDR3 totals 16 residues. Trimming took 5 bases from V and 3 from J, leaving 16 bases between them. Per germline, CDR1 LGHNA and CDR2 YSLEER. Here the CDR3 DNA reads TGCGCCAGCAGCGCTCAACAGGAAATATACACCGGGGAGCTGTTTTTT. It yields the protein CASSAQQEIYTGELFF.

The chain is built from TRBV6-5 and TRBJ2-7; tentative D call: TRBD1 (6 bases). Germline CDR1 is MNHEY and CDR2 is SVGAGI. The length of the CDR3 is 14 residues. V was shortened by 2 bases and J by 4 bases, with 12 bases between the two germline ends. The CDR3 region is CASSYGDTGYEQYF. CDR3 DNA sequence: TGTGCCAGCAGTTACGGGGATACAGGGTACGAGCAGTACTTC.

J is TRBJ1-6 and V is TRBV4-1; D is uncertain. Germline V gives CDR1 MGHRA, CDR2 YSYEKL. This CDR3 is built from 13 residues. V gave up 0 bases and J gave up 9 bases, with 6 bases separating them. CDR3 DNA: TGCGCCAGCAGCCAAGATCCTGGTTCACCCCTCCACTTT. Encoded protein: CASSQDPGSPLHF.

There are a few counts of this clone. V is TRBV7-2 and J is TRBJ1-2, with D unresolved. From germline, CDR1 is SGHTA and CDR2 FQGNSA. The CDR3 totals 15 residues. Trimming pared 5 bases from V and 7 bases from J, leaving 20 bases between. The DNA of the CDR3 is TGTGCCAGCAGCCGGCCCGAGATGCAGCTCGGTGGCTACACCTTC. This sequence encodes CASSRPEMQLGGYTF.

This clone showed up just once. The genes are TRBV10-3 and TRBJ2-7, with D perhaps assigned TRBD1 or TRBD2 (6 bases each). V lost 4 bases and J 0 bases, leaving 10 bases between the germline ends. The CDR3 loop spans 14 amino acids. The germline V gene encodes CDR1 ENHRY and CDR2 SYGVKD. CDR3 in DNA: TGTGCCATCAGTGGAGGGGGGTCCTCCTACGAGCAGTACTTC. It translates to CAISGGGSSYEQYF.

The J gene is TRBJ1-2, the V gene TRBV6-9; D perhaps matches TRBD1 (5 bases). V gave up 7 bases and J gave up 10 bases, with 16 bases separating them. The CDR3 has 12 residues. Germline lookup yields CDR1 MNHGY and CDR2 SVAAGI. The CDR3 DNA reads TGTGCCAGCACCTACGGGGGGGTCGACTACACCTTC. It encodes CASTYGGVDYTF.

CDR3 coding DNA: TGTGCCAGCAGCTTAGATCAATCGGGGAGTAGCTCCTACAATGAGCAGTTCTTC. Encoded protein: CASSLDQSGSSSYNEQFF. The chain links TRBV11-3 to TRBJ2-1, with TRBD2 as a possible D gene (5 bases). The CDR3 is 18 amino acids. The V gene lost 0 bases and the J gene lost 0 bases, with 15 bases spanning the gap. The V gene's germline CDR1 is SGHNT and CDR2 YENEEA.

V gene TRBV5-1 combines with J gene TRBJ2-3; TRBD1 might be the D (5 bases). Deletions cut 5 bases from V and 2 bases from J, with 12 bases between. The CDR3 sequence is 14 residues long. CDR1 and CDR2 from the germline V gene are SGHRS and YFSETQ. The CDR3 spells CASRIKGDTDTQYF. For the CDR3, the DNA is TGCGCCAGCAGAATTAAAGGGGACACAGATACGCAGTATTTT.

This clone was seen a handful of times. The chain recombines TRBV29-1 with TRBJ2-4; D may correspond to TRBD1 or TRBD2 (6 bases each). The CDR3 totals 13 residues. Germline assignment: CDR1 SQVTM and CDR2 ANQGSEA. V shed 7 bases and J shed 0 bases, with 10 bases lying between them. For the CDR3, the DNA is TGCAGCGGGAGGGGGTTAGCCAAAAACATTCAGTACTTC. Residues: CSGRGLAKNIQYF.

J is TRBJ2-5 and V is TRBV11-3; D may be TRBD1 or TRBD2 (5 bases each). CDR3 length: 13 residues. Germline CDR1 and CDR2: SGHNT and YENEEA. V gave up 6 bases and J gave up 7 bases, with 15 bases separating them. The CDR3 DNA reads TGTGCCAGCAGTACTGGGGGAAGGGGGACCCAGTACTTC. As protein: CASSTGGRGTQYF.